These 4 T cell receptor beta chains share one sample of origin, sequenced in a study of response to subunit inactivated influenza vaccine. Each CDR3 protein gets one entry after TCRdb re-called the RT-PCR reads with MiXCR. The sample holds under 950,000 distinct CDR3 sequences; roughly 20% are singletons and the top ten take roughly 10%. The input for sequencing was PBMCs from blood, taken less than 6 days after vaccination. These receptor sequences come from a man aged 45-65 years who received an inactivated influenza vaccine.

The chain uses TRBV7-6 and TRBJ2-7, with 8 bases lining up with TRBD2. V shed 0 bases and J 3 bases; nucleotides not matched to a gene: 4. This CDR3 is built from 15 residues. Germline-derived CDR1 and CDR2 are SGHVS and FNYEAQ. The CDR3 here is CASSLAMGLGYEQYF. The DNA for the CDR3 is TGTGCCAGCAGCTTAGCTATGGGACTAGGCTACGAGCAGTACTTC.

This clonotype was detected a few times. This chain connects TRBV28 to TRBJ2-1; D is ambiguous. Trimming removed 3 bases at V and 5 bases at J, with 14 bases between. Germline lookup yields CDR1 MDHEN and CDR2 SYDVKM. The CDR3 is 15 amino acids. CDR3 nucleotides: TGTGCCAGCAGTTTGTCGTCCGCTGGTAACAATGAGCAGTTCTTC. Translated, it gives CASSLSSAGNNEQFF.

This chain links TRBV20-1 with TRBJ1-5, with 9 bases identical to TRBD1. The J segment lost 7 bases and the V segment lost 1 base, leaving 11 bases of the junction unmatched. This CDR3 comprises 16 residues. Looked up from germline, CDR1 is DFQATT and CDR2 is SNEGSKA (reference sequence). CDR3 bases: TGCAGTGCTAGAGCAGGCCGGACAGGGGCCGGGCAGCCCCAGCATTTT. This encodes CSARAGRTGAGQPQHF.

This clonotype was observed a handful of times. This chain uses TRBV20-1 with TRBJ2-3; D could derive from TRBD1 or TRBD2 (5 bases each). This CDR3 contains 13 residues. Per the germline V gene, CDR1 is DFQATT and CDR2 is SNEGSKA (reference sequence). V lost 7 bases and J 1 base, leaving 12 bases between the germline ends. The CDR3 nucleotides are TGCAGTGTATGGGACCTGGGCACAGATACGCAGTATTTT. This translates into CSVWDLGTDTQYF.